This T cell receptor beta chain emerged from a study of regulatory T cells in long-lasting Graves disease. Turning to the study itself: Antithyroid drug use was under 3 months in newly diagnosed Graves' patients.

This clonotype came up a few times. As for time point: newly diagnosed GD, antithyroid drugs for less than 3 months. TCR sequences were obtained from RNA taken from PBMCs. HTBI primers from iRepertoire and Arm-PCR of CDR3 regions yielded the TCR beta libraries. From the multiplex PCR reads, TCRdb called clonotypes with MiXCR, one entry per CDR3 protein. The table has fewer than 550,000 distinct CDR3 sequences, roughly 15% seen once; the top ten hold around 23%. This CDR3 comprises 16 residues. V shed 7 bases and J shed 7 bases, with 24 bases lying between them. Germline CDR1 is MDHEN and CDR2 is SYDVKM. These data were also reused for a study on T cells in Graves' hyperthyroidism and ophthalmopathy. In that study: HTBI primers were employed in a first-round RT-PCR of the TCR CDR3.

The chain links TRBV28 to TRBJ2-3; D assignment may be TRBD1 or TRBD2 (7 bases each). This specimen was peripheral blood mononuclear cells (PBMCs), taken at new diagnosis, from a patient treated with antithyroid drugs. The sequence was collected from a woman in her late teens or twenties with Graves disease. The CDR3 DNA sequence: TGTGCCAGCACCCAAGGGGGAGGGGGCTGGTATAATACGCAGTATTTT. Protein product: CASTQGGGGWYNTQYF.